The rows below give T cell receptor beta chains drawn from one sample of a study of blood T cells in healthy people across ages. From the 5' RACE reads, TCRdb called clonotypes with MiXCR, one entry per CDR3 protein. The profile shows around 900,000 distinct CDR3 sequences, roughly 50% of them singletons. The material sequenced was blood. Source of these receptors: a woman aged 60-70 years in good health. The CDR3 runs from the conserved cysteine through the conserved F or W. D genes are given only for firm matches. Only some rows state a clone size, as once, few, many or a class for expanded clones.

NA,TRBV7-9,TRBJ1-6,NA,CASSPRMGSDNSPLHF,TGTGCCAGCAGCCCGAGGATGGGGAGTGATAATTCACCCCTCCACTTT
NA,TRBV20-1,TRBJ2-5,few,CSASTAGETQYF,TGCAGTGCCTCCACGGCGGGTGAGACCCAGTACTTC
TRBD1,TRBV9,TRBJ2-5,NA,CASSVGGTGGKETQYF,TGTGCCAGCAGCGTAGGAGGGACAGGGGGCAAAGAGACCCAGTACTTC
NA,TRBV6-4,TRBJ1-2,NA,CASSDSGREPRQIRGYTF,TGTGCCAGCAGTGACTCGGGGAGGGAGCCCCGTCAGATAAGGGGCTACACCTTC
NA,TRBV29-1,TRBJ2-7,few,CSAAPVGLGYEQYF,TGCAGCGCCGCCCCCGTAGGTCTCGGATACGAGCAGTACTTC
NA,TRBV29-1,TRBJ2-3,NA,CSVVTGTDTQYF,TGCAGCGTTGTAACGGGCACAGATACGCAGTATTTT
NA,TRBV21-1,TRBJ2-7,once,CASRDTPGLYYEQYF,TGTGCCAGCAGGGATACGCCTGGACTATACTACGAGCAGTACTTC
NA,TRBV28,TRBJ2-7,few,CASRILRDSTYEQYF,TGTGCCAGCAGGATCCTCCGGGACTCAACCTACGAGCAGTACTTC
NA,TRBV2,TRBJ2-7,NA,CASSSAPNEQYF,TGTGCCAGCAGCTCAGCGCCCAACGAGCAGTACTTC
NA,TRBV6-2/TRBV6-3,TRBJ2-5,NA,CARNRDTSGETQYF,TGTGCCAGAAACCGGGACACCTCTGGGGAGACCCAGTACTTC
TRBD2,TRBV20-1,TRBJ2-4,NA,CSAPPSGGGSIQYF,TGCAGTGCTCCACCCAGCGGCGGGGGGTCTATTCAGTACTTC
TRBD2,TRBV7-9,TRBJ2-3,NA,CASSFEAGGPTDTQYF,TGTGCCAGCAGCTTCGAGGCGGGAGGGCCCACAGATACGCAGTATTTT
NA,TRBV5-1,TRBJ1-1,NA,CASSLTTGSPEAFF,TGCGCCAGCAGCCTAACCACAGGGAGCCCTGAAGCTTTCTTT